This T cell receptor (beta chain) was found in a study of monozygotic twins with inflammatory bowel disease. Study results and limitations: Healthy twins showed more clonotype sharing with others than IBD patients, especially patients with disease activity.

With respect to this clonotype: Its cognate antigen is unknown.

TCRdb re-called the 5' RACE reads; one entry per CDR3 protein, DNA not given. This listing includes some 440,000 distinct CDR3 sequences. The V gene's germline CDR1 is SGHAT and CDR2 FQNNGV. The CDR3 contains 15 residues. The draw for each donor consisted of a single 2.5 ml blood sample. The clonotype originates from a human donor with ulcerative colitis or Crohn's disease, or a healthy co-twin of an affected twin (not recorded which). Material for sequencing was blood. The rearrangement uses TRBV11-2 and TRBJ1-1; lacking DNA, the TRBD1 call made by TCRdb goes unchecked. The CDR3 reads CASSSYAGTGAEAFF. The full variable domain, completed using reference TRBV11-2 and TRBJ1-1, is EAGVAQSPRYKIIEKRQSVAFWCNPISGHATLYWYQQILGQGPKLLIQFQNNGVVDDSQLPKDRFSAERLKGVDSTLKIQPAKLEDSAVYLCASSSYAGTGAEAFFGQGTRLTVV.